The T cell receptor beta chain described here comes from a study of T-cell reconstitution after alpha-beta-depleted transplantation in children. Unique molecular identifiers featured in how the TCRbeta library was prepared. MiXCR, run by TCRdb on the PCR reads, gives a single entry per CDR3 protein. The table lists a few hundred thousand distinct CDR3 sequences, approximately 13% of them singletons, with around 5.6% in the top ten. This clonotype was detected only a few times. The length of the CDR3 is 14 residues. Trimming stripped 0 bases from V and 2 bases from J, with 11 bases between. Germline V gene sequence: CDR1 DFQATT, CDR2 SNEGSKA (reference sequence).

Sequences were derived from PBMCs from the stem cell graft donor, sampled from the stem cell graft. This clonotype was obtained from a human donor who donated a stem cell graft to a child with combined immunodeficiency. The rearrangement joins TRBV20-1 to TRBJ2-7; unclear D gene. Written as DNA, the CDR3 is TGCAGTGCTAGAGATGTCGCCCTTGCCTACGAGCAGTACTTC. Translation: CSARDVALAYEQYF.